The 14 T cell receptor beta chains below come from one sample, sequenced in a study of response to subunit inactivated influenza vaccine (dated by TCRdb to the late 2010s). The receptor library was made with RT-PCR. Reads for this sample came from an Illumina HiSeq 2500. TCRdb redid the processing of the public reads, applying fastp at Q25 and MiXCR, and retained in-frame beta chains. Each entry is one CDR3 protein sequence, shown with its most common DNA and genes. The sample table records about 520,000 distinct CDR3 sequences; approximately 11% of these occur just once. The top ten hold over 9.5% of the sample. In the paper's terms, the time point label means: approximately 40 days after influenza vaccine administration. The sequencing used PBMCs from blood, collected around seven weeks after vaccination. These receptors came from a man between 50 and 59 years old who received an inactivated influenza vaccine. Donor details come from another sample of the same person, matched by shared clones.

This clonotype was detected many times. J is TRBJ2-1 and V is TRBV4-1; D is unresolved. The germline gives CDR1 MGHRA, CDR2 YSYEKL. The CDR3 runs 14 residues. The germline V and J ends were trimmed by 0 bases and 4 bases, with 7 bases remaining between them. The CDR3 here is CASSQEPLYNEQFF. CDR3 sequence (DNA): TGCGCCAGCAGCCAAGAGCCACTTTACAATGAGCAGTTCTTC.

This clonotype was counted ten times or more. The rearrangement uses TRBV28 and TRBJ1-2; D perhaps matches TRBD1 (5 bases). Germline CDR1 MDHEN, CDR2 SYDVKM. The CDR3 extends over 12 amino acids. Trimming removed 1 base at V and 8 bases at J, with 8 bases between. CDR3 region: CASSLSGRGYTF. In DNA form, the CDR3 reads TGTGCCAGCAGTTTATCAGGGCGAGGCTACACCTTC.

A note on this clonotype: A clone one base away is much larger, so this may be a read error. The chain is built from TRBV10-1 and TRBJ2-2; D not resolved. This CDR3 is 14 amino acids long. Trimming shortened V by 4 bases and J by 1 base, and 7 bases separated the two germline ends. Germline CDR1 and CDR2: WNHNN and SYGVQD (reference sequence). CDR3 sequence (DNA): TGCGCCAGCAGTGGGTTTCTGAACACCGGGGAGCTGTTTTTT. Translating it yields CASSGFLNTGELFF.

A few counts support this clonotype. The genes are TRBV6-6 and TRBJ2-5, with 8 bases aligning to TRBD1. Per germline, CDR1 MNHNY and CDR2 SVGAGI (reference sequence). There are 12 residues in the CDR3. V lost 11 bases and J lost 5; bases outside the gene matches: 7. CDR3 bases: TGTGCCTTCGGGACAGGCCCCGAGACCCAGTACTTC. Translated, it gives CAFGTGPETQYF.

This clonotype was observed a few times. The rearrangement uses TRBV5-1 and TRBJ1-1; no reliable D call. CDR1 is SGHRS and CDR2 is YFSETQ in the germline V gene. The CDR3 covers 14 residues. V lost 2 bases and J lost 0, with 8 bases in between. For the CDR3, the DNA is TGCGCCAGCAGCTTTAATGATATGAACACTGAAGCTTTCTTT. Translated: CASSFNDMNTEAFF. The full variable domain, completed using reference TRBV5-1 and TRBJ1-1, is KAGVTQTPRYLIKTRGQQVTLSCSPISGHRSVSWYQQTPGQGLQFLFEYFSETQRNKGNFPGRFSGRQFSNSRSEMNVSTLELGDSALYLCASSFNDMNTEAFFGQGTRLTVV.

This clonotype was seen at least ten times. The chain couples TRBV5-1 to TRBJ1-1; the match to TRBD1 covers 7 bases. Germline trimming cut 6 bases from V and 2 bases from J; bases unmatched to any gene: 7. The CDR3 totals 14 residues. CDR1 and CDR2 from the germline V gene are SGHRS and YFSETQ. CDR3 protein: CASTRDSLNTEAFF. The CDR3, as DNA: TGCGCCAGCACCCGGGACAGTTTAAACACTGAAGCTTTCTTT.

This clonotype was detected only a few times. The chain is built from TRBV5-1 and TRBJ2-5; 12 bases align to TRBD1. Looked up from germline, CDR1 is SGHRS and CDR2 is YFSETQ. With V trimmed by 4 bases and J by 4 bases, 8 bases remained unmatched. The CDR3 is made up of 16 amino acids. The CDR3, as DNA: TGCGCCAGCAGCAACCCCGGGACAGGGGGCGGAGAGACCCAGTACTTC. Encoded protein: CASSNPGTGGGETQYF.

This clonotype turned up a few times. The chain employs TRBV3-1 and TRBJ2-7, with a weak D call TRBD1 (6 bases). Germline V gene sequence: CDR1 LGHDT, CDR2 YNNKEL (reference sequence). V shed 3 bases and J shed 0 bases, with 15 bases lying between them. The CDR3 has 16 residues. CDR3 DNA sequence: TGTGCCAGCAGCCAGGATACAGGGTTATCCTCCTACGAGCAGTACTTC. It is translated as CASSQDTGLSSYEQYF.

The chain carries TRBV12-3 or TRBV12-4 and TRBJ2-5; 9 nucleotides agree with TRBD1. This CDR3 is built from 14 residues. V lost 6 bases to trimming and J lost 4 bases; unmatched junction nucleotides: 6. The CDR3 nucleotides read TGTGCCAGCAGCAACACAGGGGGCCGAGAGACCCAGTACTTC. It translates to CASSNTGGRETQYF.

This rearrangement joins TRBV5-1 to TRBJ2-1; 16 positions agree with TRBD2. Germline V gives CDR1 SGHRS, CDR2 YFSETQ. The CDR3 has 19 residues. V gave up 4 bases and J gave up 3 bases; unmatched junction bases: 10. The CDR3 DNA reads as TGCGCCAGCAGCCCGGGACTAGCGGGAGGGACAGGAGGCTACAATGAGCAGTTCTTC. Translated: CASSPGLAGGTGGYNEQFF.

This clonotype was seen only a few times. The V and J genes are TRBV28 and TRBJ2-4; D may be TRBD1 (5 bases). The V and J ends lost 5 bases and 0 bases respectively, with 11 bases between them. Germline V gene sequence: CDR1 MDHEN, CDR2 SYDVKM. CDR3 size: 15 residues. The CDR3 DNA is TGTGCCAGCAGTGACAGAACGCTAGCCAAAAACATTCAGTACTTC. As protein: CASSDRTLAKNIQYF.

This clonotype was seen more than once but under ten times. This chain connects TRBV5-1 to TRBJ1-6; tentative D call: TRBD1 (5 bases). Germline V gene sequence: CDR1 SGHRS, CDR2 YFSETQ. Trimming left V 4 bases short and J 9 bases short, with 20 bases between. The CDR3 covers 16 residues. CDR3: CASSIGTARERSPLHF. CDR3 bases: TGCGCCAGCAGCATCGGGACCGCCCGGGAGCGTTCACCCCTCCACTTT.

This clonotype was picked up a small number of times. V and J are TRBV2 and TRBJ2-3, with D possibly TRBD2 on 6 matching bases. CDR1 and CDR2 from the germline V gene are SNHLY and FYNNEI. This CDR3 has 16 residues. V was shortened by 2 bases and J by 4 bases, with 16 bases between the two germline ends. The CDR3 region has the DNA TGTGCCAGCAGTGAATGGGGTAGCGGTAGCTCAGATACGCAGTATTTT. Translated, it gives CASSEWGSGSSDTQYF.

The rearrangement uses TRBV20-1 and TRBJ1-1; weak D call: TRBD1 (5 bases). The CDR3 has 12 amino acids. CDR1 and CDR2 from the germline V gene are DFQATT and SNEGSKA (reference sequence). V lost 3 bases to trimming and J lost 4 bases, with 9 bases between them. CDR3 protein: CSASGAGTEAFF. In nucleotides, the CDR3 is TGCAGTGCTAGCGGGGCAGGCACTGAAGCTTTCTTT.